The 8 T cell receptor beta chains presented below share a single source sample, sequenced in a study of cytotoxic CD8 clonotypes in ibrutinib-treated CLL. The assay was immunoSEQ multiplex PCR, and TCRdb's table has in-frame clones only and misses some. The sample holds tens of thousands of clones; approximately 62% are singletons and the top ten take about 15%. The sample in question was PBMCs, obtained after 12 months of ibrutinib treatment. These receptors all stem from a human donor with chronic lymphocytic leukemia.

This CDR3 is CASRGGTVSNQPQHF. CDR3 bases: TGTGCCAGCAGAGGGGGGACAGTTAGCAATCAGCCCCAGCATTTT. This rearrangement joins TRBV6-1 to TRBJ1-5; 7 bases agree with TRBD1. CDR1 is MNHNS and CDR2 is SASEGT in the germline V gene. This CDR3 is built from 15 residues. Trimming at V came to 6 bases and at J to 0 bases, leaving 5 bases not matched to a gene.

This rearrangement joins TRBV18 to TRBJ1-3; 9 bases align to TRBD1. After removal of 5 bases from V and 4 bases from J, the junction contained 9 bases not matched to a gene. This CDR3 spans 16 amino acids. Germline CDR1 and CDR2: KGHSH and LQKENI. The CDR3, as DNA: TGTGCCAGCTCAGCTACTCTCGGACAGGGGGGAAACACCATATATTTT. This encodes CASSATLGQGGNTIYF.

The rearrangement uses TRBV11-2 and TRBJ1-5; D unclear. This CDR3 is 15 amino acids long. Trimming took 5 bases from V and 6 from J, leaving 17 bases between them. Germline assignment: CDR1 SGHAT and CDR2 FQNNGV. CDR3 DNA: TGTGCCAGCAGCATTGACGGGGTCGGTAGTCAGCCCCAGCATTTT. This codes for CASSIDGVGSQPQHF. Variable domain in full (rest from reference TRBV11-2 and TRBJ1-5): EAGVAQSPRYKIIEKRQSVAFWCNPISGHATLYWYQQILGQGPKLLIQFQNNGVVDDSQLPKDRFSAERLKGVDSTLKIQPAKLEDSAVYLCASSIDGVGSQPQHFGDGTRLSIL.

The J gene is TRBJ1-2, the V gene TRBV27; TRBD1 is a possible D gene (5 bases). V lost 5 bases to trimming and J lost 2 bases, with 18 bases between them. Germline V gene lookup returns CDR1 MNHEY and CDR2 SMNVEV (reference sequence). This CDR3 is 16 amino acids long. In DNA form, the CDR3 reads TGTGCCAGCAGTCCCCCCCCGGGGCCAAGGAACTATGGCTACACCTTC. Translation: CASSPPPGPRNYGYTF.

This chain connects TRBV14 to TRBJ2-2, with 7 positions matching TRBD1. Losses at the gene ends were 1 base for V and 9 bases for J; bases not matched to a gene: 11. CDR3 length: 16 amino acids. Germline V lookup: CDR1 SGHDN, CDR2 FVKESK. The CDR3 loop reads CASSQVPGGRHRELFF. The CDR3 DNA sequence: TGTGCCAGCAGCCAAGTCCCAGGGGGTAGACACCGGGAGCTGTTTTTT.

The J gene is TRBJ2-7, the V gene TRBV6-6; 7 nucleotides align to TRBD2. Germline assignment: CDR1 MNHNY and CDR2 SVGAGI (reference sequence). With 7 bases clipped from V and 1 base from J, the junction kept 7 bases outside the gene matches. The CDR3 spans 14 residues. DNA for the CDR3: TGTGCCAGCACAGGCGGGAGAAGGTCCTACGAGCAGTACTTC. It specifies CASTGGRRSYEQYF.

Only a few counts were recorded for this clone. J is TRBJ1-5 and V is TRBV7-7, with 7 bases aligning to TRBD1. V was pared by 5 bases and J by 1 base, with 5 bases of the junction left unmatched. Germline V lookup: CDR1 SSHAT, CDR2 FNYEAQ (reference sequence). The CDR3 is 15 amino acids. Here the CDR3 DNA reads TGTGCCAGCAGCACGACAGGGAACAGCAATCAGCCCCAGCATTTT. Translating gives CASSTTGNSNQPQHF.

The chain couples TRBV5-6 to TRBJ1-4; a weak D match, TRBD1 (5 bases). The CDR3 contains 16 residues. The V gene lost 3 bases and the J gene lost 0 bases, with 12 bases spanning the gap. Per germline, CDR1 SGHDT and CDR2 YYEEEE. CDR3 protein: CASSSWGLATNEKLFF. CDR3 nucleotide sequence: TGTGCCAGCAGCTCTTGGGGACTTGCAACTAATGAAAAACTGTTTTTT. The full variable domain, its missing parts supplied by reference TRBV5-6 and TRBJ1-4, is DAGVTQSPTHLIKTRGQQVTLRCSPKSGHDTVSWYQQALGQGPQFIFQYYEEEERQRGNFPDRFSGHQFPNYSSELNVNALLLGDSALYLCASSSWGLATNEKLFFGSGTQLSVL.